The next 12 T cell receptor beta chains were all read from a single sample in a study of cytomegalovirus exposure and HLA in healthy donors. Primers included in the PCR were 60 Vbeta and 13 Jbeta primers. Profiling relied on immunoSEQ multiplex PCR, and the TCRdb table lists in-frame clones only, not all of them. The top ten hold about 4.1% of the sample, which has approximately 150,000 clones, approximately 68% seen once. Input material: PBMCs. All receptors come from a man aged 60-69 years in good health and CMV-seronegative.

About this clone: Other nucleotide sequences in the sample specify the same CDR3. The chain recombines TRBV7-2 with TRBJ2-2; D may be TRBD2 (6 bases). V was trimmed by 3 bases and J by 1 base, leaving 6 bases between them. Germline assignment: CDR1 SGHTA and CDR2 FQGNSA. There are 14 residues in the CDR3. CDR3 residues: CASSLGGNTGELFF. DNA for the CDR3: TGTGCCAGCAGCTTGGGGGGGAACACCGGGGAGCTGTTTTTT.

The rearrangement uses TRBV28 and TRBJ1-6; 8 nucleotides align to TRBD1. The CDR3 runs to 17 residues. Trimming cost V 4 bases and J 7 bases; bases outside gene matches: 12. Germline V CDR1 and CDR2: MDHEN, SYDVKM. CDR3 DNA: TGTGCCAGCAGTTCCCTGACAGGGGCCGGCAGAAATTCACCCCTCCACTTT. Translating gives CASSSLTGAGRNSPLHF.

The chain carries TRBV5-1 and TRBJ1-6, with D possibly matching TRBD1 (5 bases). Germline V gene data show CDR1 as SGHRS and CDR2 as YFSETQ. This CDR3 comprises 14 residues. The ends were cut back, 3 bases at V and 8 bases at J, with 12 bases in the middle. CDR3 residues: CASSSDKEDSPLHF. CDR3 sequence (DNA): TGCGCCAGCAGCTCGGACAAGGAAGATTCACCCCTCCACTTT.

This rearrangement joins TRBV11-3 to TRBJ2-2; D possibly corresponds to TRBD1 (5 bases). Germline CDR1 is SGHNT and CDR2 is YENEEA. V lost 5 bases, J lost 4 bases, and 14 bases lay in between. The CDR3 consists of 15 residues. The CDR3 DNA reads TGTGCCAGCAGCCCCCGGAAGGGGTTCACCGGGGAGCTGTTTTTT. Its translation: CASSPRKGFTGELFF.

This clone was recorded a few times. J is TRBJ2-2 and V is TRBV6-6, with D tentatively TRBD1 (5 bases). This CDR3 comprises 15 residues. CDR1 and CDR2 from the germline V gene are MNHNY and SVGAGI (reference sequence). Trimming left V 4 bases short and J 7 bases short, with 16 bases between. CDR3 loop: CASSLHPGQDGELFF. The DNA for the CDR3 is TGTGCCAGCAGTTTACACCCAGGGCAAGACGGGGAGCTGTTTTTT.

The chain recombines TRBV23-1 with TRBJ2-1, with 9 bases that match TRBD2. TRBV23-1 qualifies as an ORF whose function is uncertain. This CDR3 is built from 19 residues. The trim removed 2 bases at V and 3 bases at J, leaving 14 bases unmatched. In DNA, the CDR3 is TGCGCCAGCAGTCAAAGCAGTCAAGTATGTAGCGGGAGCTACAATGAGCAGTTCTTC. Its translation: CASSQSSQVCSGSYNEQFF.

CDR3 DNA: TGTGCCAGCTCACCAATTAGCGGGAGATTAGAGACCCAGTACTTC. Protein: CASSPISGRLETQYF. This chain connects TRBV18 to TRBJ2-5, with 9 bases that match TRBD2. Trimming removed 2 bases from V and 4 bases from J; junction bases left unmatched: 5. This CDR3 has 15 residues. Germline-derived CDR1 and CDR2 are KGHSH and LQKENI.

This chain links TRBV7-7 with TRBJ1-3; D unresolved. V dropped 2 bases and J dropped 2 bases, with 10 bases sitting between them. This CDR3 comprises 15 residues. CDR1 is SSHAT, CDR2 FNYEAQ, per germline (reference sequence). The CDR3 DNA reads TGTGCCAGCAGCTTATTTCAAGCCCCTGGAAACACCATATATTTT. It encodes CASSLFQAPGNTIYF.

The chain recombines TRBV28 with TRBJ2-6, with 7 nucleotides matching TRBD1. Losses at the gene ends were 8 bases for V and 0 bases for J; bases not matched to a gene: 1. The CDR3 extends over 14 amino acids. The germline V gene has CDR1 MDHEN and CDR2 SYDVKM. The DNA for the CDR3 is TGTGCCAGCTACAGGGGCTCTGGGGCCAACGTCCTGACTTTC. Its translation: CASYRGSGANVLTF.

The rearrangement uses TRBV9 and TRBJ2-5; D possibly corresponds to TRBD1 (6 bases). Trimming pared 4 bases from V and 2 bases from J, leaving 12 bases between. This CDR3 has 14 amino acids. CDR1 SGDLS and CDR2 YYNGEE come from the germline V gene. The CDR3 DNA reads TGTGCCAGCAGCATTGGGACACTACAAGAGACCCAGTACTTC. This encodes CASSIGTLQETQYF. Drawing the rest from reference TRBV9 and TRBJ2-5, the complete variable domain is DSGVTQTPKHLITATGQRVTLRCSPRSGDLSVYWYQQSLDQGLQFLIQYYNGEERAKGNILERFSAQQFPDLHSELNLSSLELGDSALYFCASSIGTLQETQYFGPGTRLLVL.

The CDR3 nucleotides are TGTGCCAGCAGCCAAGAAATAACAGGGGGCAACGAGCAGTACTTC. This encodes CASSQEITGGNEQYF. The rearrangement links TRBV14 to TRBJ2-7; TRBD1 agrees at 9 bases. CDR1 SGHDN and CDR2 FVKESK come from the germline V gene. V shed 0 bases and J 5 bases; nucleotides not matched to a gene: 5. This CDR3 comprises 15 residues. The full variable domain, in which reference TRBV14 and TRBJ2-7 provide the parts outside the CDR3, is EAGVTQFPSHSVIEKGQTVTLRCDPISGHDNLYWYRRVMGKEIKFLLHFVKESKQDESGMPNNRFLAERTGGTYSTLKVQPAELEDSGVYFCASSQEITGGNEQYFGPGTRLTVT.

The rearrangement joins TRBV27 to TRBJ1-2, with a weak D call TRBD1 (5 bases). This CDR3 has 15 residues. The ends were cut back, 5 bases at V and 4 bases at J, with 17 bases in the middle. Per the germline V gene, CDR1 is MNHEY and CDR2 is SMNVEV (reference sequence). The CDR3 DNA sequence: TGTGCCAGCAGTACCCAGGGACTGCTTTCCTATGGCTACACCTTC. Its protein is CASSTQGLLSYGYTF.